This T cell receptor (beta chain) comes out of a study of blood T cells in healthy people across ages. Healthy Russian Caucasian donors spanned ages about 6 to 100 years. This clonotype was seen once. Its antigen is still unknown. The V gene lost 5 bases and the J gene lost 10 bases, with 21 bases spanning the gap. The CDR3 loop spans 14 amino acids. Germline CDR1 DFQATT, CDR2 SNEGSKA (reference sequence). Study-wide findings and caveats: Lack of knowledge of donor CMV status possibly confounded expanded clonotype changes. Measured against age, TCR beta diversity per million T cells decreased in a roughly linear manner. When set beside aged donors, long-lived donors presented more naive CD4+ cells and higher diversity.

The authors ran a second PCR of about 6 to 11 cycles using a sample-barcoded 5' primer and a J-beta primer mix. Via MiXCR, TCRdb re-called the 5' RACE reads, giving one row per CDR3 protein. In the table there are roughly 2 million distinct CDR3 sequences, less than 50% of which are singletons. Sequenced input: blood. The TCR was taken from a woman aged 40 to 50 in good health. This chain connects TRBV20-1 to TRBJ1-5, with D perhaps TRBD1 (6 bases). This chain's CDR3 is CSAGPTSQGQPQHF. The CDR3 nucleotides read TGCAGTGCTGGACCCACCTCACAGGGTCAACCCCAGCATTTT.